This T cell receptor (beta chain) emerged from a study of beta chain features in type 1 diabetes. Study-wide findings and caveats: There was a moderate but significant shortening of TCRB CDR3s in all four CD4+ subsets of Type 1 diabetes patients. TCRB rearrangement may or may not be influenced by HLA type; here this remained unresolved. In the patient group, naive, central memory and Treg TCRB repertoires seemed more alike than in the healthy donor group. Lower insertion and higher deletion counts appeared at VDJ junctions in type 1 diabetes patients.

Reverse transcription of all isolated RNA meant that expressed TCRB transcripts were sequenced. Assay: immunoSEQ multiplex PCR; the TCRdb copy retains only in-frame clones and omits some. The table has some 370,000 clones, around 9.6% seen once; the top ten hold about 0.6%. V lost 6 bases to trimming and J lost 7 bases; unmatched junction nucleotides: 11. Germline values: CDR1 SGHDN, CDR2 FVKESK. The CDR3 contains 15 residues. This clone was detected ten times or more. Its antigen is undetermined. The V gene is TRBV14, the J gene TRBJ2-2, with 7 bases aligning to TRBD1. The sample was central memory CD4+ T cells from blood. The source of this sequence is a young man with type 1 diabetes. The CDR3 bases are TGTGCCAGCAGTCGGAGACAGGGATCGAGCGGGGAGCTGTTTTTT. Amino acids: CASSRRQGSSGELFF.